This T cell receptor (beta chain) is drawn from a study of cytomegalovirus exposure and HLA in healthy donors. Study conclusions and caveats: A prior analysis recorded that most TCR beta V segments were productive about 87% or about 30% of the time. Researchers reportedly found TCR beta sequences accurately predicted most subjects' HLA-A and HLA-B alleles.

The CDR3 consists of 15 residues. Per the germline V gene, CDR1 is MNHNS and CDR2 is SASEGT. Unmatched junction bases numbered 10, after V lost 2 bases and J lost 8 bases. Amplification used 60 Vbeta primers and 13 Jbeta primers. This table comes from immunoSEQ multiplex PCR, and its TCRdb copy is limited to in-frame clones, with some not included. The data show over 50,000 clones, about two thirds seen once. Turning to this clone: Its antigen is undetermined.

The sequencing sample was made of PBMCs. The chain recombines TRBV6-1 with TRBJ1-2; 8 nucleotides line up with TRBD1. This clonotype originated in a man in his forties or fifties in good health and CMV-seropositive. The CDR3: CASSEQGARPLGYTF. The DNA for the CDR3 is TGTGCCAGCAGTGAACAGGGGGCGCGGCCCTTAGGCTACACCTTC.